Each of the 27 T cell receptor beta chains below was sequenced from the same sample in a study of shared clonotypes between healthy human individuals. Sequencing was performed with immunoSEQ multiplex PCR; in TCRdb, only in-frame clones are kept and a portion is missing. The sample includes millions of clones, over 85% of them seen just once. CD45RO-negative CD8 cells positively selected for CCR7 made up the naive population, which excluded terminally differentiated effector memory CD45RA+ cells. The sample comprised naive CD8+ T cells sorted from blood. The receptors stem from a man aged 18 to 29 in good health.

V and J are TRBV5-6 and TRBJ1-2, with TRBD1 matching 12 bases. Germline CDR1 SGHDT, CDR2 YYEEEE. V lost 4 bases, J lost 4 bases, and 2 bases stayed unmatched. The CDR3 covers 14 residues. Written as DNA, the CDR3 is TGTGCCAGCAGCATGGGACAGGGGGCCTATGGCTACACCTTC. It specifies CASSMGQGAYGYTF.

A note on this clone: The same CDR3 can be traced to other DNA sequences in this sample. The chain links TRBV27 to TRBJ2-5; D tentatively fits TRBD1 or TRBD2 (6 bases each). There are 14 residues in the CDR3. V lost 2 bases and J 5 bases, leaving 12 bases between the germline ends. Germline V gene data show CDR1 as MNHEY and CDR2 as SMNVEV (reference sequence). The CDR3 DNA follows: TGTGCCAGCAGTTTAGTGGGGGGCCTGGAGACCCAGTACTTC. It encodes CASSLVGGLETQYF.

This chain's CDR3 is CASSPDRNNEQFF. The CDR3 nucleotides are TGTGCCAGCAGCCCGGACAGGAACAATGAGCAGTTCTTC. The genes are TRBV7-3 and TRBJ2-1; 7 bases are a match to TRBD1. Germline trimming cut 5 bases from V and 5 bases from J; bases unmatched to any gene: 3. This CDR3 region has 13 residues. Germline V lookup: CDR1 SGHTA, CDR2 FQGTGA.

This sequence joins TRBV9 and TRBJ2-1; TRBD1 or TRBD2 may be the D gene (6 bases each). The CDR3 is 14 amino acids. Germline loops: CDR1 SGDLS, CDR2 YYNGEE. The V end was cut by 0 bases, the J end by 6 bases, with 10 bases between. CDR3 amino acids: CASSVGSGANEQFF. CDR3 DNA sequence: TGTGCCAGCAGCGTAGGATCGGGGGCCAATGAGCAGTTCTTC. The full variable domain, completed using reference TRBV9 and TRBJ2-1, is DSGVTQTPKHLITATGQRVTLRCSPRSGDLSVYWYQQSLDQGLQFLIQYYNGEERAKGNILERFSAQQFPDLHSELNLSSLELGDSALYFCASSVGSGANEQFFGPGTRLTVL.

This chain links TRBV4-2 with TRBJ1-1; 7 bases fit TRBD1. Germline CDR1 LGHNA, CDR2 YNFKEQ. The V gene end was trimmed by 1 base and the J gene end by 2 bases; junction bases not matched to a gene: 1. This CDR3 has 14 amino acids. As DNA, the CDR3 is TGTGCCAGCAGCCAAGGGGACAGCAACACTGAAGCTTTCTTT. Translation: CASSQGDSNTEAFF.

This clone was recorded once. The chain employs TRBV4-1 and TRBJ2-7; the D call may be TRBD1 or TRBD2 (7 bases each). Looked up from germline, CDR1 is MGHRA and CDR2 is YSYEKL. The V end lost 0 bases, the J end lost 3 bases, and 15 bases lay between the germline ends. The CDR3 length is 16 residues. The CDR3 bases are TGCGCCAGCAGCCAAGAGTGGCAGGGGGACTACTACGAGCAGTACTTC. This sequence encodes CASSQEWQGDYYEQYF.

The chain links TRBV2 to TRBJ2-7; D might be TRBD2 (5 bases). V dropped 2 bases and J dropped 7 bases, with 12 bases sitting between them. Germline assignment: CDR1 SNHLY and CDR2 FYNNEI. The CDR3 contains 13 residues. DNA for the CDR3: TGTGCCAGCAGTGAACTAGTAGGAGGTGAGCAGTACTTC. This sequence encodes CASSELVGGEQYF. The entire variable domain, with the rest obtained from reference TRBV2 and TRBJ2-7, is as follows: EPEVTQTPSHQVTQMGQEVILRCVPISNHLYFYWYRQILGQKVEFLVSFYNNEISEKSEIFDDQFSVERPDGSNFTLKIRSTKLEDSAMYFCASSELVGGEQYFGPGTRLTVT.

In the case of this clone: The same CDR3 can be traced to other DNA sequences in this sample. CDR3 DNA: TGTGCCAGCAGTGAGACAGGTTCTGGAAACACCATATATTTT. Its translation: CASSETGSGNTIYF. The chain uses TRBV2 and TRBJ1-3, with a possible D match to TRBD1 (6 bases). Trimming took 3 bases from V and 1 from J, leaving 7 bases between them. The CDR3 consists of 14 residues. Germline V lookup: CDR1 SNHLY, CDR2 FYNNEI. The full variable domain, completed using reference TRBV2 and TRBJ1-3, is EPEVTQTPSHQVTQMGQEVILRCVPISNHLYFYWYRQILGQKVEFLVSFYNNEISEKSEIFDDQFSVERPDGSNFTLKIRSTKLEDSAMYFCASSETGSGNTIYFGEGSWLTVV.

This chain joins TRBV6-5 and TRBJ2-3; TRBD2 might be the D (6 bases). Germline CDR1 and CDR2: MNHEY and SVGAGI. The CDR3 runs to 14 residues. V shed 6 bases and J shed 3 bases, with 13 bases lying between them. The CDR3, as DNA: TGTGCCAGCAGCCCTCTAAGCGGGACAGATACGCAGTATTTT. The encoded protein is CASSPLSGTDTQYF.

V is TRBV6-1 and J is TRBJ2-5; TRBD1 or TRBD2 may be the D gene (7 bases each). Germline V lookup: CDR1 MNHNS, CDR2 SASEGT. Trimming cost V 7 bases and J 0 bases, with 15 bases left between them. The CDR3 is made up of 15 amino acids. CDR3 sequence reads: CASTGGQMYQETQYF. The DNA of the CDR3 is TGTGCCAGCACGGGGGGACAGATGTACCAAGAGACCCAGTACTTC.

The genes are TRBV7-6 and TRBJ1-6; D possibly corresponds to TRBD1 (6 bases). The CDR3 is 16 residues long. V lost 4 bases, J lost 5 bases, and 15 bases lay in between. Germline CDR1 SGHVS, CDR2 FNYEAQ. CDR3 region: CASSSNSGQNNSPLHF. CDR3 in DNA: TGTGCCAGCAGCTCCAACTCAGGACAGAATAATTCACCCCTCCACTTT.

In DNA, the CDR3 is TGTGCCATCAGTGAGTCGGCAGGGGAGTTCAGGAACCTCCACTTT. It encodes CAISESAGEFRNLHF. This rearrangement joins TRBV10-3 to TRBJ1-6; D is possibly TRBD1 (6 bases). The CDR3 spans 15 residues. Trimming removed 0 bases at V and 15 bases at J, with 18 bases between. Germline V gene lookup returns CDR1 ENHRY and CDR2 SYGVKD.

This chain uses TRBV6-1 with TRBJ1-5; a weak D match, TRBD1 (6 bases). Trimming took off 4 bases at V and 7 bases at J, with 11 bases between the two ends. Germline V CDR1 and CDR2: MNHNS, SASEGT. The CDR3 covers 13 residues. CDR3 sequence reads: CASSAGQGQPQHF. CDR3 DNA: TGTGCCAGCAGTGCAGGTCAGGGGCAGCCCCAGCATTTT.

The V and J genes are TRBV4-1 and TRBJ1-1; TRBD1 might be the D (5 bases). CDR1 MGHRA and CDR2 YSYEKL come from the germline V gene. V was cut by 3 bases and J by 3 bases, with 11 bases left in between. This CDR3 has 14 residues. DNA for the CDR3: TGCGCCAGCAGCCATCTTAGGGACGACACTGAAGCTTTCTTT. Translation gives CASSHLRDDTEAFF.

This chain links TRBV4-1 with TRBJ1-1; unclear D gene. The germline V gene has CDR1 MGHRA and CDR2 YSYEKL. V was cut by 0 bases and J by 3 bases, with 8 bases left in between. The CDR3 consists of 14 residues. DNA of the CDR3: TGCGCCAGCAGCCAAGATTCCGAGTACACTGAAGCTTTCTTT. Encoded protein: CASSQDSEYTEAFF.

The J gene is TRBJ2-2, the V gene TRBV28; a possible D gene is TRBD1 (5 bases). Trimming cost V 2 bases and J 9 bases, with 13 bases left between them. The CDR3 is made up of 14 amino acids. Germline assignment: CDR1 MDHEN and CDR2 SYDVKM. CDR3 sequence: CASSLRGLGRELFF. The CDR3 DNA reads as TGTGCCAGCAGTTTAAGGGGATTAGGTCGGGAGCTGTTTTTT.

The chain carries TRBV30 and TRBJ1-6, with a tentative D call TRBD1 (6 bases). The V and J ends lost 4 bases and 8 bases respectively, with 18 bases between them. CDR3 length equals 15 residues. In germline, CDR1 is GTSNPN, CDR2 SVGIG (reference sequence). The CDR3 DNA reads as TGTGCCTGGAACACCGGGTTGGCAGGGGATTCACCCCTCCACTTT. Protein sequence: CAWNTGLAGDSPLHF.

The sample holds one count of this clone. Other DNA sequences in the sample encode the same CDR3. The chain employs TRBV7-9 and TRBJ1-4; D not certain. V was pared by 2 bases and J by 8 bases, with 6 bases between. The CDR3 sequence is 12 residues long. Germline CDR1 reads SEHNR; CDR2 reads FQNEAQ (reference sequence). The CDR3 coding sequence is TGTGCCAGCAGCTTATCGGGGGAAAAACTGTTTTTT. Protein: CASSLSGEKLFF.

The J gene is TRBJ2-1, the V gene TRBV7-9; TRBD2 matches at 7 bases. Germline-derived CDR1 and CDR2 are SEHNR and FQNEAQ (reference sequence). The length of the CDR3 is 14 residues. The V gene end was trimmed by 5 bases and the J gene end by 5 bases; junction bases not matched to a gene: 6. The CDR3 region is CASSPPRGDNEQFF. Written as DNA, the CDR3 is TGTGCCAGCAGCCCTCCCCGGGGGGACAATGAGCAGTTCTTC. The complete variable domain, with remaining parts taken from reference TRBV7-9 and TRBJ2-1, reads DTGVSQNPRHKITKRGQNVTFRCDPISEHNRLYWYRQTLGQGPEFLTYFQNEAQLEKSRLLSDRFSAERPKGSFSTLEIQRTEQGDSAMYLCASSPPRGDNEQFFGPGTRLTVL.

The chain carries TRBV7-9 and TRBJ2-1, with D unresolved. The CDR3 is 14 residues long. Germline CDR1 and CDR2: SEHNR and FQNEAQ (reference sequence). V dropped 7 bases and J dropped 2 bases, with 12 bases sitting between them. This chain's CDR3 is CASTQNAPYNEQFF. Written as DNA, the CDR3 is TGTGCCAGCACCCAGAATGCTCCCTACAATGAGCAGTTCTTC.

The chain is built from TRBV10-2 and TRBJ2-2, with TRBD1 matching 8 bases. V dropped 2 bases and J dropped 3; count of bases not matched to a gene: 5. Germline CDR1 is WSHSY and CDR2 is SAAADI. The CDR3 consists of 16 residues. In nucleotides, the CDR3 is TGCGCCAGCAGTGAGGGTGGGACAGGCTACACCGGGGAGCTGTTTTTT. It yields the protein CASSEGGTGYTGELFF.

The CDR3 loop is CASSRDLEQETQYF. CDR3 nucleotides: TGTGCCAGTAGCCGCGATCTAGAACAAGAGACCCAGTACTTC. The J gene is TRBJ2-5, the V gene TRBV19, with D unclear. The CDR3 is 14 residues long. The V end lost 6 bases, the J end lost 2 bases, and 13 bases lay between the germline ends. Germline V gives CDR1 LNHDA, CDR2 SQIVND (reference sequence).

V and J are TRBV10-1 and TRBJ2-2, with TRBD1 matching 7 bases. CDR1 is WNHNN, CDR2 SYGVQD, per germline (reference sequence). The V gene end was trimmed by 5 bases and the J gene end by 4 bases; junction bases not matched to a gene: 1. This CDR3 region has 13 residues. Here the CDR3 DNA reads TGCGCCAGCAGTAGGGACAGCACCGGGGAGCTGTTTTTT. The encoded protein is CASSRDSTGELFF.

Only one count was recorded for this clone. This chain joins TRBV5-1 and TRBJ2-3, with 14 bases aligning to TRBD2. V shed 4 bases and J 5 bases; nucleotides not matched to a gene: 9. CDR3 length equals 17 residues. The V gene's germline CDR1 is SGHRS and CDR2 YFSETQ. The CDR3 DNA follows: TGCGCCAGCAGCACCAGACTAGCGGGAGGGCCCGAAGATACGCAGTATTTT. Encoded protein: CASSTRLAGGPEDTQYF.

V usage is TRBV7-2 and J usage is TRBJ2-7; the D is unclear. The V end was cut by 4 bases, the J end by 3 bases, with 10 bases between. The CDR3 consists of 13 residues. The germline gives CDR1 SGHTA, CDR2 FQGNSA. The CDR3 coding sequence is TGTGCCAGCAGCTCCTACGTTGTCTACGAGCAGTACTTC. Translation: CASSSYVVYEQYF.

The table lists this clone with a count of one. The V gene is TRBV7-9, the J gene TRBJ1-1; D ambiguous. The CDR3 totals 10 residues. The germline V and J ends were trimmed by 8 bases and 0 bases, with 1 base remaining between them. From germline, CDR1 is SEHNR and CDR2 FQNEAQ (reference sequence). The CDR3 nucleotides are TGTGCCAGCGTGAACACTGAAGCTTTCTTT. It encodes CASVNTEAFF.

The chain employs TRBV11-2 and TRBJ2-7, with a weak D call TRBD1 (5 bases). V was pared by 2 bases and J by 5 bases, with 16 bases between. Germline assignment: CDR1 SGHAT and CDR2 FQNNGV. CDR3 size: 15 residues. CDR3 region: CASSLIDSRQHEQYF. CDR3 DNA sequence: TGTGCCAGCAGCTTAATCGACAGCCGGCAACACGAGCAGTACTTC. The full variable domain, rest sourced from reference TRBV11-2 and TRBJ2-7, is EAGVAQSPRYKIIEKRQSVAFWCNPISGHATLYWYQQILGQGPKLLIQFQNNGVVDDSQLPKDRFSAERLKGVDSTLKIQPAKLEDSAVYLCASSLIDSRQHEQYFGPGTRLTVT.